The 10 T cell receptor beta chains in this list originate from one sample, sequenced in a study of PD-1 blockade in classical Hodgkin lymphoma. Following autologous stem cell transplantation, relapse occurred in every patient, and exposure to brentuximab vedotin varied. Sequencing used immunoSEQ multiplex PCR; TCRdb keeps in-frame clones, though not all of them. This sample has around 41,000 clones, with about 65% found just once. The input for sequencing was peripheral blood mononuclear cells (PBMCs), taken before the second cycle of nivolumab. These receptors came from a human donor with classical Hodgkin lymphoma.

The V call is TRBV4-2, the J call TRBJ2-2; D is possibly TRBD2 (6 bases). Trimming cost V 3 bases and J 0 bases, with 8 bases left between them. This CDR3 spans 15 amino acids. Per germline, CDR1 LGHNA and CDR2 YNFKEQ. The CDR3 DNA is TGTGCCAGCAGCCAGGCGGGAACGAACACCGGGGAGCTGTTTTTT. It is translated as CASSQAGTNTGELFF.

The V and J genes are TRBV4-2 and TRBJ2-1; TRBD2 matches at 11 bases. With 3 bases clipped from V and 7 bases from J, the junction kept 8 bases outside the gene matches. The CDR3 contains 16 residues. CDR1 is LGHNA and CDR2 is YNFKEQ in the germline V gene. The CDR3 DNA reads TGTGCCAGCAGCCATGATAGCGGGGGGGCTTATAATGAGCAGTTCTTC. Its protein is CASSHDSGGAYNEQFF.

The J gene is TRBJ2-5, the V gene TRBV28; 15 bases agree with TRBD2. V was pared by 6 bases and J by 9 bases, with 8 bases of the junction left unmatched. This CDR3 is built from 15 residues. Germline CDR1 is MDHEN and CDR2 is SYDVKM. CDR3 in amino acids: CASSGLAGGVWPQYF. In DNA form, the CDR3 reads TGTGCCAGCAGCGGACTAGCGGGAGGGGTCTGGCCCCAGTACTTC.

The chain is built from TRBV5-4 and TRBJ2-3; 10 nucleotides agree with TRBD2. Unmatched junction bases numbered 12, after V lost 4 bases and J lost 4 bases. The CDR3 extends over 17 amino acids. CDR1 is SGHNT and CDR2 is YYREEE in the germline V gene (reference sequence). In DNA form, the CDR3 reads TGTGCCAGCAGCCCTGGCCGTAGCGGGGGGCCCCCAGATACGCAGTATTTT. Its protein product is CASSPGRSGGPPDTQYF.

This chain joins TRBV30 and TRBJ2-3; D is tentatively TRBD1 or TRBD2 (5 bases each). The ends were cut back, 3 bases at V and 1 base at J, with 14 bases in the middle. The CDR3 is 15 amino acids. Germline V gene sequence: CDR1 GTSNPN, CDR2 SVGIG (reference sequence). CDR3 residues: CAWRRQSEGTDTQYF. In nucleotides, the CDR3 is TGTGCCTGGAGGCGACAGTCGGAGGGCACAGATACGCAGTATTTT.

This clone is a singleton in its sample. The rearrangement joins TRBV5-1 to TRBJ2-1; 14 bases line up with TRBD2. The CDR3 length is 16 residues. J gave up 4 bases and V 4 bases, and 4 bases lay outside the gene matches. Germline V gene data show CDR1 as SGHRS and CDR2 as YFSETQ. The CDR3 protein is CASSGTSGGRYNEQFF. Here the CDR3 DNA reads TGCGCCAGCAGCGGGACTAGCGGGGGCAGGTACAATGAGCAGTTCTTC.

The rearrangement uses TRBV4-3 and TRBJ1-3; TRBD1 might be the D (5 bases). Trimming removed 1 base at V and 2 bases at J, with 12 bases between. The CDR3 totals 16 residues. The germline CDR1 and CDR2 sequences are LGHNA and YSLEER. The CDR3 sequence: CASSQVGGGAGNTIYF. The CDR3 DNA sequence: TGCGCCAGCAGCCAAGTTGGGGGAGGAGCTGGAAACACCATATATTTT.

The chain recombines TRBV7-3 with TRBJ2-5, with a tentative D call TRBD2 (7 bases). The CDR3 extends over 15 amino acids. Deletions cut 4 bases from V and 4 bases from J, with 16 bases between. Germline CDR1 SGHTA, CDR2 FQGTGA. CDR3 bases: TGTGCCAGCAGCTCCGCGGGGGCCCAGGCAGAGACCCAGTACTTC. Translating it yields CASSSAGAQAETQYF.

This clone was detected only once. The chain links TRBV4-2 to TRBJ2-3; D unclear. The ends were cut back, 0 bases at V and 10 bases at J, with 14 bases in the middle. This CDR3 is built from 14 residues. Germline CDR1 reads LGHNA; CDR2 reads YNFKEQ. CDR3 DNA: TGTGCCAGCAGCCAAGATCTGGTACGTGTGGCGCAGTATTTT. It encodes CASSQDLVRVAQYF.

The J gene is TRBJ2-7, the V gene TRBV7-8, with a tentative D call TRBD2 (7 bases). The CDR3 has 14 amino acids. Looked up from germline, CDR1 is SGHVS and CDR2 is FQNEAQ. V dropped 5 bases and J dropped 4 bases, with 15 bases sitting between them. The DNA of the CDR3 is TGTGCCAGCAGCCCGGTGGGGGGGCCTTACGAGCAGTACTTC. Its translation is CASSPVGGPYEQYF.